Listed here are 11 T cell receptor beta chains from one sample, sequenced in a study of T-cell reconstitution after alpha-beta-depleted transplantation in children. Preparation of the TCRbeta library involved a method that used unique molecular identifiers. TCRdb redid the calling of the PCR reads with MiXCR, one entry per CDR3 protein. Found here are about 460,000 distinct CDR3 sequences, over 9.5% of them singletons; the top ten hold roughly 2%. The material sequenced was PBMCs, taken before TCRalphabeta/CD19-depleted stem cell transplant. These receptors all come from a child aged 2 to 10 with inherited bone marrow failure, due to receive a stem cell transplant.

This sequence joins TRBV7-2 and TRBJ1-2, with TRBD1 as a possible D gene (5 bases). The V gene's germline CDR1 is SGHTA and CDR2 FQGNSA. Trimming left V 1 base short and J 4 bases short, with 10 bases between. This CDR3 has 14 residues. CDR3 region: CASSLDPGTYGYTF. DNA for the CDR3: TGTGCCAGCAGCTTAGATCCGGGGACCTATGGCTACACCTTC.

Note on this clonotype: A much larger clone sits a single nucleotide away, making a read error possible. The chain is built from TRBV12-3 or TRBV12-4 and TRBJ2-3; D uncertain. The ends were cut back, 8 bases at V and 3 bases at J, with 15 bases in the middle. This CDR3 is 14 amino acids long. The CDR3 protein is CASAVSLGTDTQYF. DNA for the CDR3: TGTGCCAGCGCCGTCAGCCTGGGGACAGATACGCAGTATTTT.

In this sample, this clonotype turned up a few times. The chain recombines TRBV27 with TRBJ2-7; D ambiguous. Germline CDR1 is MNHEY and CDR2 is SMNVEV (reference sequence). V lost 3 bases and J 2 bases, leaving 5 bases between the germline ends. The CDR3 consists of 12 residues. Here the CDR3 DNA reads TGTGCCAGCAGTTTTATGGCCTACGAGCAGTACTTC. Residues: CASSFMAYEQYF.

This clonotype was seen only a few times. V is TRBV7-9 and J is TRBJ1-3, with 7 bases aligning to TRBD1. The CDR3 is 14 amino acids. J lost 2 bases, V lost 5 bases, and 3 bases had no gene match. Germline CDR1 reads SEHNR; CDR2 reads FQNEAQ (reference sequence). CDR3 coding DNA: TGTGCCAGCAGCCCGGGACAGCCTGGAAACACCATATATTTT. Translated, it gives CASSPGQPGNTIYF.

There are many counts of this clonotype. The V call is TRBV7-8, the J call TRBJ2-7, with a weak D call TRBD1 (6 bases). This CDR3 has 15 residues. Trimming stripped 0 bases from V and 2 bases from J, with 11 bases between. The germline gives CDR1 SGHVS, CDR2 FQNEAQ. The CDR3 DNA reads as TGTGCCAGCAGCTTAGCGGGGGCGGATACCTACGAGCAGTACTTC. Translated: CASSLAGADTYEQYF.

Ten or more counts support this clonotype. The chain employs TRBV11-2 and TRBJ2-3; unclear D gene. Germline CDR1 is SGHAT and CDR2 is FQNNGV. The CDR3 is 14 amino acids. Trimming took 3 bases from V and 0 from J, leaving 7 bases between them. CDR3 amino acids: CASSFDLSTDTQYF. The DNA of the CDR3 is TGTGCCAGCAGCTTCGACCTTAGCACAGATACGCAGTATTTT. Full variable domain (missing parts from reference TRBV11-2 and TRBJ2-3): EAGVAQSPRYKIIEKRQSVAFWCNPISGHATLYWYQQILGQGPKLLIQFQNNGVVDDSQLPKDRFSAERLKGVDSTLKIQPAKLEDSAVYLCASSFDLSTDTQYFGPGTRLTVL.

This clonotype was observed a few times. The chain recombines TRBV12-3 or TRBV12-4 with TRBJ1-4; no clear D. Trimming pared 6 bases from V and 8 bases from J, leaving 19 bases between. This CDR3 spans 15 amino acids. The CDR3 region is CASRPSWAASEKLFF. The CDR3 DNA reads as TGTGCCAGCAGACCCTCGTGGGCGGCCTCGGAAAAACTGTTTTTT.

The V call is TRBV7-9, the J call TRBJ2-3; D is possibly TRBD1 or TRBD2 (5 bases each). This CDR3 is 16 amino acids long. V was clipped by 1 base and J by 3 bases, with 14 bases between them. CDR1 is SEHNR and CDR2 is FQNEAQ in the germline V gene (reference sequence). CDR3 DNA sequence: TGTGCCAGCAGCTTAGTGGCAGGGTGGGGGACAGATACGCAGTATTTT. Translating it yields CASSLVAGWGTDTQYF.

In its sample, this clonotype was seen many times. The rearrangement joins TRBV20-1 to TRBJ2-7, with TRBD1 identical over 7 bases. V shed 5 bases, J shed 6 bases, and the junction held 7 bases outside the gene matches. Per the germline V gene, CDR1 is DFQATT and CDR2 is SNEGSKA (reference sequence). The length of the CDR3 is 12 residues. The CDR3 DNA reads TGCAGTGCTGGCAAGGACAGGCGCGAGCAGTACTTC. This translates into CSAGKDRREQYF.

This clonotype occurred many times. The chain links TRBV7-8 to TRBJ1-4; D is unclear. V was trimmed by 2 bases and J by 5 bases, leaving 6 bases between them. The CDR3 totals 13 residues. The V gene's germline CDR1 is SGHVS and CDR2 FQNEAQ. CDR3 in amino acids: CASSLKENEKLFF. Written as DNA, the CDR3 is TGTGCCAGCAGCTTAAAAGAGAATGAAAAACTGTTTTTT.

With respect to this clonotype: Possible read error: a much larger clone is one base away. This chain uses TRBV28 with TRBJ1-4; D is unclear. The V and J ends lost 6 bases and 4 bases respectively, with 27 bases between them. The CDR3 consists of 19 residues. The germline V gene has CDR1 MDHEN and CDR2 SYDVKM. CDR3 DNA: TGTGCCAGCAGGGGTCCGGGCGGGTTTTTAAATGTTGATAATGAAAAACTGTTTTTT. Translating it yields CASRGPGGFLNVDNEKLFF.